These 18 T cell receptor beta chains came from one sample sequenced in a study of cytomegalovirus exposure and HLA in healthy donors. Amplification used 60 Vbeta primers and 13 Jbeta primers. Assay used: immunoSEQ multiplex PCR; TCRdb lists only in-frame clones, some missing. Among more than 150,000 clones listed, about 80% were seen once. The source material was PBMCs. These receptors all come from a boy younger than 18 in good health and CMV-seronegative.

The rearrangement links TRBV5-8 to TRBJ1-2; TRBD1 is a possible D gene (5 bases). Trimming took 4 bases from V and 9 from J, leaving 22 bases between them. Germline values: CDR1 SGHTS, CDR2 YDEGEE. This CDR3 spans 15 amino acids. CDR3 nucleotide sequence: TGTGCCAGCAGCCGTTTTTCTGGGCAGGGTGAAAGCTACACCTTC. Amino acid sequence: CASSRFSGQGESYTF.

CDR3 residues: CASSQRGTVNQPQHF. CDR3 nucleotide sequence: TGTGCCAGCAGCCAGCGAGGGACAGTTAATCAGCCCCAGCATTTT. The chain links TRBV4-2 to TRBJ1-5, with 7 bases fitting TRBD1. Germline trimming cut 3 bases from V and 4 bases from J; bases unmatched to any gene: 6. This CDR3 comprises 15 residues. From germline, CDR1 is LGHNA and CDR2 YNFKEQ.

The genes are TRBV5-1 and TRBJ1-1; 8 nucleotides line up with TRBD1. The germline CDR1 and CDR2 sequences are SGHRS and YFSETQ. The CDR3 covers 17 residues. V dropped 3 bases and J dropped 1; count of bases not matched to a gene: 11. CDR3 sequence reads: CASSSSLTGGPNTEAFF. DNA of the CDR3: TGCGCCAGCAGCTCATCTTTAACAGGGGGTCCGAACACTGAAGCTTTCTTT. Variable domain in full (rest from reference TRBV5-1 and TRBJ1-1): KAGVTQTPRYLIKTRGQQVTLSCSPISGHRSVSWYQQTPGQGLQFLFEYFSETQRNKGNFPGRFSGRQFSNSRSEMNVSTLELGDSALYLCASSSSLTGGPNTEAFFGQGTRLTVV.

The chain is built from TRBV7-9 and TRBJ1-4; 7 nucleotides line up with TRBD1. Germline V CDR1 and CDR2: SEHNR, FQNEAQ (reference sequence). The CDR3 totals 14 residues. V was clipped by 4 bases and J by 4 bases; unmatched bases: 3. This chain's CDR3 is CASSWDRVNEKLFF. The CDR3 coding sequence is TGTGCCAGCAGCTGGGACAGAGTTAATGAAAAACTGTTTTTT.

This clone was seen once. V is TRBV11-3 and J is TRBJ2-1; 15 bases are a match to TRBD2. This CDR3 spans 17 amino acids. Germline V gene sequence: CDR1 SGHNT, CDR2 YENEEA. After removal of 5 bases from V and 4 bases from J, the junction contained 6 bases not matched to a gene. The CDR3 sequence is CASSTRTSGRAYNEQFF. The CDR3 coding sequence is TGTGCCAGCAGCACGCGGACTAGCGGGAGGGCTTACAATGAGCAGTTCTTC.

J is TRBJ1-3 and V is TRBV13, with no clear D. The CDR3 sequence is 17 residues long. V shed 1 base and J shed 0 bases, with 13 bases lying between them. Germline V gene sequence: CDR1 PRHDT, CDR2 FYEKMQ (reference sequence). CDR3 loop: CASSLEAEDYSGNTIYF. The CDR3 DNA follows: TGTGCCAGCAGCTTAGAGGCGGAAGATTACTCTGGAAACACCATATATTTT. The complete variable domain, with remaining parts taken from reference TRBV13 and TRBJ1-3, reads AAGVIQSPRHLIKEKRETATLKCYPIPRHDTVYWYQQGPGQDPQFLISFYEKMQSDKGSIPDRFSAQQFSDYHSELNMSSLELGDSALYFCASSLEAEDYSGNTIYFGEGSWLTVV.

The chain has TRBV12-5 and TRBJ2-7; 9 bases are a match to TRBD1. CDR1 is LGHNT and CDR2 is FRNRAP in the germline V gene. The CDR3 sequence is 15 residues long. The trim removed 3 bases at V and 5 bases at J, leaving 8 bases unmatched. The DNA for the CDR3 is TGTGCTAGTGGTTTCGATGACAGGGGGTCAGACGAGCAGTACTTC. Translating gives CASGFDDRGSDEQYF. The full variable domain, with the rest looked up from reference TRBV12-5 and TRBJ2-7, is DARVTQTPRHKVTEMGQEVTMRCQPILGHNTVFWYRQTMMQGLELLAYFRNRAPLDDSGMPKDRFSAEMPDATLATLKIQPSEPRDSAVYFCASGFDDRGSDEQYFGPGTRLTVT.

The CDR3 protein is CASIEGGGGSNNEQFF. The CDR3 DNA sequence: TGTGCCAGCATCGAAGGGGGAGGGGGGTCGAACAATGAGCAGTTCTTC. This chain links TRBV7-2 with TRBJ2-1; D is perhaps TRBD2 (7 bases). Deletions cut 7 bases from V and 5 bases from J, with 21 bases between. The CDR3 contains 16 residues. The germline gives CDR1 SGHTA, CDR2 FQGNSA.

CDR3 protein: CASSSWGSGRHTGELFF. For the CDR3, the DNA is TGCGCCAGCAGCTCCTGGGGTAGCGGGAGGCACACCGGGGAGCTGTTTTTT. This sequence joins TRBV5-1 and TRBJ2-2, with 10 bases that match TRBD2. The trim removed 3 bases at V and 3 bases at J, leaving 8 bases unmatched. From germline, CDR1 is SGHRS and CDR2 YFSETQ. The CDR3 spans 17 residues. Looking up the rest from reference TRBV5-1 and TRBJ2-2 gives the full variable domain: KAGVTQTPRYLIKTRGQQVTLSCSPISGHRSVSWYQQTPGQGLQFLFEYFSETQRNKGNFPGRFSGRQFSNSRSEMNVSTLELGDSALYLCASSSWGSGRHTGELFFGEGSRLTVL.

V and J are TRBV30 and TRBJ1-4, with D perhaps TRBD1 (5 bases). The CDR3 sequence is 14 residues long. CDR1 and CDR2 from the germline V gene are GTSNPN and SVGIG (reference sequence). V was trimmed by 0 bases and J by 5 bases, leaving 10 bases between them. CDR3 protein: CAWSVGGENEKLFF. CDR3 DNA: TGTGCCTGGAGTGTGGGGGGAGAGAATGAAAAACTGTTTTTT.

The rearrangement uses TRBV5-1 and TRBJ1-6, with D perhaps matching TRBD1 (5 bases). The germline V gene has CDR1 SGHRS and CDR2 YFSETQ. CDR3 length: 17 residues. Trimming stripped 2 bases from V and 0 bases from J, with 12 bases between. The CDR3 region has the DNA TGCGCCAGCAGCTTAGGGGACGGGAGCTCCTATAATTCACCCCTCCACTTT. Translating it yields CASSLGDGSSYNSPLHF.

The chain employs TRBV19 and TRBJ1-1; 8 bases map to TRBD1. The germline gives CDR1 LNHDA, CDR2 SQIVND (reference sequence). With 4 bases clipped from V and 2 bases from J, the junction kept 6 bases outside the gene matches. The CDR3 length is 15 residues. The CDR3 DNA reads TGTGCCAGTAGTAGTTCTCAGGGGGCTAACACTGAAGCTTTCTTT. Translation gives CASSSSQGANTEAFF. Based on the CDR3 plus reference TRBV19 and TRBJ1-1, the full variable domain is DGGITQSPKYLFRKEGQNVTLSCEQNLNHDAMYWYRQDPGQGLRLIYYSQIVNDFQKGDIAEGYSVSREKKESFPLTVTSAQKNPTAFYLCASSSSQGANTEAFFGQGTRLTVV.

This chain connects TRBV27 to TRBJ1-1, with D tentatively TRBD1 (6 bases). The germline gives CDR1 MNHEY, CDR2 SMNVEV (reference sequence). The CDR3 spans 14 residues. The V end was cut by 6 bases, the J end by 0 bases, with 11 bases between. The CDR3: CASSSYRVNTEAFF. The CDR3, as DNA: TGTGCCAGCAGCTCCTACAGGGTGAACACTGAAGCTTTCTTT.

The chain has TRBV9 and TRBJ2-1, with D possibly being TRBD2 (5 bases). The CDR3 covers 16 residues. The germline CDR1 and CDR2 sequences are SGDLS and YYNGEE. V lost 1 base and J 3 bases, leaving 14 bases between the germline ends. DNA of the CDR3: TGTGCCAGCAGCGTATCCCTGGGCGGGTTCTACAATGAGCAGTTCTTC. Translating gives CASSVSLGGFYNEQFF.

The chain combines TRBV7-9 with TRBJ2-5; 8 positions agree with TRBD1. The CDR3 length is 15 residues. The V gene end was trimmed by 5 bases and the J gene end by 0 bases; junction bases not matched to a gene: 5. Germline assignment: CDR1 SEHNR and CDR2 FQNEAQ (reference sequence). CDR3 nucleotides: TGTGCCAGCAGCCTGGTGACAGGGGACCAAGAGACCCAGTACTTC. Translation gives CASSLVTGDQETQYF.

The CDR3 loop is CASSYRTGQETQYF. The CDR3 DNA reads as TGTGCCAGCAGCTATAGGACAGGACAAGAGACCCAGTACTTC. The chain combines TRBV7-8 with TRBJ2-5; 7 nucleotides align to TRBD1. Germline trimming cut 4 bases from V and 2 bases from J; bases unmatched to any gene: 4. Germline-derived CDR1 and CDR2 are SGHVS and FQNEAQ. The CDR3 is 14 residues long.

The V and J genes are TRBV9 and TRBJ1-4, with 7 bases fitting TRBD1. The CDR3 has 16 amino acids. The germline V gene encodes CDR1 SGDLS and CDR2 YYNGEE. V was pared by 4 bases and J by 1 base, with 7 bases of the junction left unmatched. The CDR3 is CASSQTGDRTNEKLFF. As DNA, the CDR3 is TGTGCCAGCAGCCAAACAGGGGACCGAACTAATGAAAAACTGTTTTTT.

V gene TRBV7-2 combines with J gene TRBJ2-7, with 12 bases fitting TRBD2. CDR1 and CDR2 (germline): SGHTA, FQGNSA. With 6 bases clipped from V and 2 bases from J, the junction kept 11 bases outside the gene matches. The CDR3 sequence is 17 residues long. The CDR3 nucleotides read TGTGCCAGCAGTCCCCTAAGACTAGCGGGAGACCCCTACGAGCAGTACTTC. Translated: CASSPLRLAGDPYEQYF.